Each of the 4 T cell receptor beta chains below was sequenced from the same sample in a study of identical twins. TCRdb itself ran the 5' RACE reads through MiXCR, one entry per CDR3 protein. The table lists around 680,000 distinct CDR3 sequences, more than 6.5% of them singletons. These data were also reused for a study on yellow fever vaccine responses in identical twins.

Specimen: PBMCs. The receptor source for this set is a woman aged 18-29 years in good health.

This clonotype was picked up a small number of times. The chain couples TRBV29-1 to TRBJ2-2; D is unresolved. The CDR3 spans 14 residues. The V end was cut by 4 bases, the J end by 2 bases, with 11 bases between. Germline V gives CDR1 SQVTM, CDR2 ANQGSEA. The CDR3: CSVGPTLNTGELFF. Here the CDR3 DNA reads TGCAGCGTTGGACCCACTCTAAACACCGGGGAGCTGTTTTTT.

V is TRBV25-1 and J is TRBJ2-3; D not resolved. Germline V lookup: CDR1 MGHDK, CDR2 SYGVNS. With 8 bases removed from V and 0 bases from J, the gap between germline ends came to 15 bases. The CDR3 is made up of 15 amino acids. In DNA, the CDR3 is TGTGCCAGCCGTCCGCCCCGCTCTAGCACAGATACGCAGTATTTT. Translating it yields CASRPPRSSTDTQYF.

The gene calls are TRBV4-2 and TRBJ2-3; TRBD2 matches at 8 bases. Germline V gene sequence: CDR1 LGHNA, CDR2 YNFKEQ. The length of the CDR3 is 17 residues. The ends lost 0 bases at V and 3 bases at J; junction bases unmatched: 8. This CDR3 reads CASSQDPWTSTTDTQYF. For the CDR3, the DNA is TGTGCCAGCAGCCAAGATCCGTGGACTAGCACTACAGATACGCAGTATTTT.

The V gene is TRBV20-1, the J gene TRBJ2-1; the match to TRBD2 covers 8 bases. Germline CDR1 DFQATT, CDR2 SNEGSKA (reference sequence). CDR3 size: 15 residues. Trimming at V came to 1 base and at J to 5 bases, leaving 7 bases not matched to a gene. The CDR3 DNA reads TGCAGTGCTAGAGGGTTTAGCGGGGCAGACAATGAGCAGTTCTTC. Its protein product is CSARGFSGADNEQFF.